This is a list of T cell receptor beta chains from one sample in a study of liver allograft versus peripheral blood T cells. TCRdb reprocessed the reads with MiXCR, giving one entry per CDR3 protein. The sample includes more than 6,000 distinct CDR3 sequences, around a sixth of them seen just once. Receptors were obtained from a human patient who had a liver transplant. Some T cells may be the graft donor's. Each CDR3 is given with its conserved first and last residue. D genes are given only for firm matches. Some rows mark clone size as missing; the rest say once, few, many or name a class of expanded clone.

clone_size	v_call	d_call	j_call	cdr3_nt	cdr3_aa
few	TRBV18	NA	TRBJ1-5	TGTGCCAGCTCCGACGAATGGGATCAGCCCCAGCATTTT	CASSDEWDQPQHF
medium-sized	TRBV5-6	NA	TRBJ1-5	TGTGCCAGCAGCTCTCAGGGGCGAGGGCAGCCCCAGCATTTT	CASSSQGRGQPQHF
many	TRBV5-5	NA	TRBJ1-2	TGTGCCAGCAGCTTGGACCAGACAGGTTATGATGGCTACACCTTC	CASSLDQTGYDGYTF
NA	TRBV27	NA	TRBJ2-2	TGTGCCAGCAGTAAATACGATACCGGGGAGCTGTTTTTT	CASSKYDTGELFF
many	TRBV18	NA	TRBJ1-2	TGTGCCAGCTCACCATCCCGCGATTCTAACTATGGCTACACCTTC	CASSPSRDSNYGYTF
many	TRBV28	TRBD2	TRBJ2-5	TGTGCCAGCAGTTTATATCGGGGGGGAGGATCCCAAGAGACCCAGTACTTC	CASSLYRGGGSQETQYF
many	TRBV7-2	NA	TRBJ2-7	TGTGCCAGCAGCTTGGGCGGAATGTGGTCCTACGAGCAGTACTTC	CASSLGGMWSYEQYF
medium-sized	TRBV6-6	NA	TRBJ1-2	TGTGCCAGCAGTTCTTGGGGGGGTGGCTACACCTTC	CASSSWGGGYTF
few	TRBV25-1	NA	TRBJ1-2	TGTGCCAGCAGTGACGCTGGGCTAGGCGTGGGTGGCTACACCTTC	CASSDAGLGVGGYTF
NA	TRBV20-1	NA	TRBJ2-3	TGCAGTGTAGACAGCCTAACTAGCACAGATACGCAGTATTTT	CSVDSLTSTDTQYF
many	TRBV5-6	NA	TRBJ2-1	TGTGCCAGCAGCTGGACCAATGAGCAGTTCTTC	CASSWTNEQFF
medium-sized	TRBV6-6	TRBD2	TRBJ2-3	TGTGCCAGCAGCTCTGTTCTAGCGGGGGGGACAGATACGCAGTATTTT	CASSSVLAGGTDTQYF
medium-sized	TRBV24-1	NA	TRBJ2-1	TGTGCCACCAGTGATTTGGCGGACAATGAGCAGTTCTTC	CATSDLADNEQFF
many	TRBV15	NA	TRBJ2-3	TGTGCCACCAGCAGAACCTCCTCCACAGATACGCAGTATTTT	CATSRTSSTDTQYF
few	TRBV30	TRBD2	TRBJ2-7	TGTGCCTGGAGTGTACGTGTGACGGGGACTAGCCCCTACGAGCAGTACTTC	CAWSVRVTGTSPYEQYF
medium-sized	TRBV10-3	NA	TRBJ2-5	TGTGCCATCAGTGAGCTGGAGACCCAGTACTTC	CAISELETQYF
few	TRBV7-3	NA	TRBJ2-2	TGTGCCAGCAGCTTATTTGGGGGCGCGAACACCGGGGAGCTGTTTTTT	CASSLFGGANTGELFF
medium-sized	TRBV15	NA	TRBJ2-5	TGTGCCACCAGTAAAGAGGGATGGTCAGAGACCCAGTACTTC	CATSKEGWSETQYF
few	TRBV10-2	NA	TRBJ1-1	TGCGCCAGCCAGAGAGACAGGAACACTGAAGCTTTCTTT	CASQRDRNTEAFF
medium-sized	TRBV6-2/TRBV6-3	NA	TRBJ2-5	TGTGCCAGCAGCTGGGCAGGGGGGCAAGAGACCCAGTACTTC	CASSWAGGQETQYF
NA	TRBV20-1	NA	TRBJ2-5	TGCAGTGCTAGAGATCCTTCGACCACGACCCAGTACTTC	CSARDPSTTTQYF